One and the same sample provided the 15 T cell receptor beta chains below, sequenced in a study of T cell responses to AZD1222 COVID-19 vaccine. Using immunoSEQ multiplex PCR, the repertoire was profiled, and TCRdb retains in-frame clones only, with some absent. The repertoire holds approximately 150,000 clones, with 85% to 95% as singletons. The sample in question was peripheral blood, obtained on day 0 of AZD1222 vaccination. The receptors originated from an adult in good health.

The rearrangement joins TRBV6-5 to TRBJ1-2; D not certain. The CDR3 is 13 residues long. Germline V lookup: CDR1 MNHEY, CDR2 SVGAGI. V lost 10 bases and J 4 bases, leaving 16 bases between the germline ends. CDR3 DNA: TGTGCCACCTCGGTGGGGTCGCTCTATGGCTACACCTTC. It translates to CATSVGSLYGYTF.

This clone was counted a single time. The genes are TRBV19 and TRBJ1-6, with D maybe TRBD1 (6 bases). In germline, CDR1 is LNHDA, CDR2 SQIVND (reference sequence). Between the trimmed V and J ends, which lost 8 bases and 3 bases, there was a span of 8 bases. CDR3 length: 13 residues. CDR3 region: CASLGGYNSPLHF. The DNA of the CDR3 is TGTGCCAGTCTAGGGGGCTATAATTCACCCCTCCACTTT.

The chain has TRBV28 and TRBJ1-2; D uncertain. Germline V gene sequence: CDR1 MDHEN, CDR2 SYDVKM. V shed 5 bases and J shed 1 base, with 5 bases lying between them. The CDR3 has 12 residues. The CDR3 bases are TGTGCCAGCAGTCTAGATAACTATGGCTACACCTTC. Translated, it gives CASSLDNYGYTF.

CDR3 protein: CASGSRDTDTQYF. The CDR3 nucleotides read TGTGCCAGCGGGAGCCGGGACACAGATACGCAGTATTTT. The rearrangement joins TRBV19 to TRBJ2-3; TRBD2 might be the D (6 bases). Looked up from germline, CDR1 is LNHDA and CDR2 is SQIVND (reference sequence). The CDR3 contains 13 residues. Trimming removed 9 bases from V and 2 bases from J, with 12 bases in between.

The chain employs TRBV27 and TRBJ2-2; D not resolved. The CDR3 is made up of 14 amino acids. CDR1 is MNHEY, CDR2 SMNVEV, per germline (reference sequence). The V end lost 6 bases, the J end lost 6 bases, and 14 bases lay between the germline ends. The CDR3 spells CASSTRTGPGELFF. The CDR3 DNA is TGTGCCAGCAGCACCCGAACTGGACCCGGGGAGCTGTTTTTT.

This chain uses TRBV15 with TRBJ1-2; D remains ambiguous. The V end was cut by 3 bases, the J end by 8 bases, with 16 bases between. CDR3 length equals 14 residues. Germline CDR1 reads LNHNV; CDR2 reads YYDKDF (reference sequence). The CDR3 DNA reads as TGTGCCACCAGCAGGGGTCCTGGCATGAGCGGCTACACCTTC. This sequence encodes CATSRGPGMSGYTF.

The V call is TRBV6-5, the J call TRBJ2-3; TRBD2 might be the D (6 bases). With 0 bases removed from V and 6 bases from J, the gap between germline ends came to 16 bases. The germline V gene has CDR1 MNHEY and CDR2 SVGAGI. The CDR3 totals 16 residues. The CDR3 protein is CASSYSGITRGDTQYF. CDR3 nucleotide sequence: TGTGCCAGCAGTTACTCCGGGATAACACGGGGGGATACGCAGTATTTT.

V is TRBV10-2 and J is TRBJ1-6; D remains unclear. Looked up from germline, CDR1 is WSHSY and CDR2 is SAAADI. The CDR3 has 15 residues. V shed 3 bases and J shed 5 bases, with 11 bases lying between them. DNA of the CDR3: TGCGCCAGCAGTGATAACGGGTTGAATAATTCACCCCTCCACTTT. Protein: CASSDNGLNNSPLHF.

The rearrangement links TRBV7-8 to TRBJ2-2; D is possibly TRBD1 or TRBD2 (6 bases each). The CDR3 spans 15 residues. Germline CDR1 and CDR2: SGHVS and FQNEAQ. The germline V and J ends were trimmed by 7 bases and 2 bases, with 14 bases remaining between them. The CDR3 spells CASNVGGLNTGELFF. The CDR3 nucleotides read TGTGCCAGCAACGTCGGGGGCCTAAACACCGGGGAGCTGTTTTTT.

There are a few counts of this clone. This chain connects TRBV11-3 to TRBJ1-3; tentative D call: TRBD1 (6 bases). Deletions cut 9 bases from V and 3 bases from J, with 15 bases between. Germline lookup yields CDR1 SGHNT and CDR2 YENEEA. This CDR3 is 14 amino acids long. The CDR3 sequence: CARRHRANGNTIYF. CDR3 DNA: TGTGCCAGGCGACACAGGGCGAATGGAAACACCATATATTTT.

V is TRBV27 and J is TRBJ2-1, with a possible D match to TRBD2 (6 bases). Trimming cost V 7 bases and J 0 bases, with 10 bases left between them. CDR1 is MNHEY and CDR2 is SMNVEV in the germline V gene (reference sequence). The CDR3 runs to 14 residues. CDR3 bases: TGTGCCAGCATCCGGGAGAACTCCTACAATGAGCAGTTCTTC. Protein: CASIRENSYNEQFF.

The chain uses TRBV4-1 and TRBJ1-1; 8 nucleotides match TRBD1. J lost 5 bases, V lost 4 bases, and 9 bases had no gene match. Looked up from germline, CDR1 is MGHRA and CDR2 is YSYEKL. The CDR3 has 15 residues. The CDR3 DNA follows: TGCGCCAGCAGCCCGTTTCTACAGGGGGGGACTGAAGCTTTCTTT. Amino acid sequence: CASSPFLQGGTEAFF.

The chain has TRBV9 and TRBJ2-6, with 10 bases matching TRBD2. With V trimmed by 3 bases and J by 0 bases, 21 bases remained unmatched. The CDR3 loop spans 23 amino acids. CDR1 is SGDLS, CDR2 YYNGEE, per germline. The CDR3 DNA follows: TGTGCCAGCAGCGCCGCGGGTAGCGGGGGGATAATACCCCGCCGCTCTGGGGCCAACGTCCTGACTTTC. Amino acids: CASSAAGSGGIIPRRSGANVLTF.

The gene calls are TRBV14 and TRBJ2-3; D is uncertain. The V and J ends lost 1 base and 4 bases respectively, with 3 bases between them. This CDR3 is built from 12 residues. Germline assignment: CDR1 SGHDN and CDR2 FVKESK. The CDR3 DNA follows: TGTGCCAGCAGCCAAGTGGCAGATACGCAGTATTTT. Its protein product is CASSQVADTQYF.

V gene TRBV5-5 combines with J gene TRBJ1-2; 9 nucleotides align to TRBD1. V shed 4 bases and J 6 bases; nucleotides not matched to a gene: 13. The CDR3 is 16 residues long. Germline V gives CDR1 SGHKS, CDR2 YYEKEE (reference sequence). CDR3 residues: CASSLRDRAPGHGYTF. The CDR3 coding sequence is TGTGCCAGCAGCCTCAGGGACAGGGCTCCAGGACATGGCTACACCTTC.